This TCR beta chain was captured by sequencing in a study of CD8+ T cells in alopecia areata. Study details: Those treated were given oral tofacitinib at 5 to 10 mg twice daily.

Specified treatment: oral pan-JAK inhibitor, 5-10 mg twice daily. Individuals with alopecia areata gave both lesional scalp punch biopsies and peripheral blood for collection. Reverse transcription of extracted RNA yielded cDNA, which provided the sequencing template. Profiled with immunoSEQ multiplex PCR; TCRdb holds only in-frame clones, not every one. The sample consists of some 110,000 clones, 58% of them appearing once. General study points: Affected lesional scalp, above all in alopecia totalis/universalis, was more clonal than normal scalp.

The V end lost 0 bases, the J end lost 1 base, and 13 bases lay between the germline ends. The germline CDR1 and CDR2 sequences are GTSNPN and SVGIG (reference sequence). CDR3 length equals 15 residues. Note on this clone: As yet, its antigen is unknown.

The chain is built from TRBV30 and TRBJ2-7; a weak D match, TRBD1 (5 bases). The receptor's source is a human donor with alopecia areata. The sample consisted of CD8+ T cells sorted from blood, taken at week 4, from a patient treated with tofacitinib. The CDR3 nucleotides read TGTGCCTGGAGTGTAGATATGGGGCGTTCCTACGAGCAGTACTTC. Translated, it gives CAWSVDMGRSYEQYF.